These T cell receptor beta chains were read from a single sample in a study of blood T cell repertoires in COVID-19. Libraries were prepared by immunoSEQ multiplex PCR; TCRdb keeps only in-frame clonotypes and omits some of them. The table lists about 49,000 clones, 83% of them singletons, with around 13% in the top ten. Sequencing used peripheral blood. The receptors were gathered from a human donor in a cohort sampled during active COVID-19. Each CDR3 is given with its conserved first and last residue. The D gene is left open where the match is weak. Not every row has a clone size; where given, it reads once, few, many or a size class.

DNA: TGTGCCTGGAGTGTCCTAGGCAATCAGCCCCAGCATTTT
CDR3: CAWSVLGNQPQHF
size: .
D: .
J: TRBJ1-5
V: TRBV30

DNA: TGCGCCAGCAGTCGAGGGACTTTCTACGAGCAGTACTTC
CDR3: CASSRGTFYEQYF
size: .
D: .
J: TRBJ2-7
V: TRBV4-3

DNA: TGTGCCAGCAGTGAAGGGACAGGTTATGAAAAACTGTTTTTT
CDR3: CASSEGTGYEKLFF
size: .
D: TRBD1
J: TRBJ1-4
V: TRBV6-1

DNA: TGCAGTGCGTTAGCGGGGGAGACCCAGTACTTC
CDR3: CSALAGETQYF
size: .
D: TRBD2
J: TRBJ2-5
V: TRBV20-1

DNA: TGTGCCAGCAGTGAATTTACGAGTTGGGGACAGGGTGCCTATGGCTACACCTTC
CDR3: CASSEFTSWGQGAYGYTF
size: .
D: TRBD1
J: TRBJ1-2
V: TRBV25-1

DNA: TGTGCCAGCAGCCCGAATTTAGCTACGCAATTCGGCACTGAAGCTTTCTTT
CDR3: CASSPNLATQFGTEAFF
size: once
D: .
J: TRBJ1-1
V: TRBV21-1

DNA: TGTGCCAGCAGGGATCGGGGGGGCGGAGATACGCAGTATTTT
CDR3: CASRDRGGGDTQYF
size: .
D: TRBD2
J: TRBJ2-3
V: TRBV5-4

DNA: TGTGCCAGCAGCACCAACCGGGACATAAGCTCCTACGAGCAGTACTTC
CDR3: CASSTNRDISSYEQYF
size: .
D: .
J: TRBJ2-7
V: TRBV27

DNA: TGCAGCCCCGACAGGGGCGGCTACACCTTC
CDR3: CSPDRGGYTF
size: .
D: TRBD1
J: TRBJ1-2
V: TRBV20-1

DNA: TGTGCCAGCAGTTTTACAGGGGCTAACTATGGCTACACCTTC
CDR3: CASSFTGANYGYTF
size: .
D: TRBD1
J: TRBJ1-2
V: TRBV6-2/TRBV6-3

DNA: TGTGCCACCAGCAGAGGGACAGCTGATTTCTACGAGCAGTACTTC
CDR3: CATSRGTADFYEQYF
size: .
D: .
J: TRBJ2-7
V: TRBV15

DNA: TGTGCCAGCAGTCTCCTCGGGGGGGAGCAGTACTTC
CDR3: CASSLLGGEQYF
size: .
D: TRBD2
J: TRBJ2-7
V: TRBV25-1

DNA: TGCGCCAGCAGCCAAGATTTCCCAGTGGGGGCCAGCTACGAGCAGTACTTC
CDR3: CASSQDFPVGASYEQYF
size: .
D: .
J: TRBJ2-7
V: TRBV4-3

DNA: TGCGCCAGCAGCGTAAGCGGGGGCCAGGGCAATGAGCAGTTCTTC
CDR3: CASSVSGGQGNEQFF
size: few
D: TRBD2
J: TRBJ2-1
V: TRBV5-1

DNA: TGTGCCAGCAGTTACGCAAGTGGACAGGGGGCTTCCTACGAGCAGTACTTC
CDR3: CASSYASGQGASYEQYF
size: .
D: TRBD1
J: TRBJ2-7
V: TRBV6-2/TRBV6-3

DNA: TGTGCCAGTAGTCCAACACGCATGAACACTGAAGCTTTCTTT
CDR3: CASSPTRMNTEAFF
size: few
D: .
J: TRBJ1-1
V: TRBV19

DNA: TGTGCCAGCAGTCTGTCGGGACAGATCTCCTACGAGCAGTACTTC
CDR3: CASSLSGQISYEQYF
size: .
D: TRBD1
J: TRBJ2-7
V: TRBV27

DNA: TGTGCCAGCAGTGAGGCAGGGGGCAGTTACGAGCAGTACTTC
CDR3: CASSEAGGSYEQYF
size: .
D: TRBD1
J: TRBJ2-7
V: TRBV2

DNA: TGTGCCTGGAGTGGGGGGCCAAATCAGCCCCAGCATTTT
CDR3: CAWSGGPNQPQHF
size: .
D: .
J: TRBJ1-5
V: TRBV30

DNA: TGTGCCTGGATGACAGTTTACGAGCAGTACTTC
CDR3: CAWMTVYEQYF
size: .
D: .
J: TRBJ2-7
V: TRBV30

DNA: TGTGCCAGCAGCCAAGATACCAGGTCGTCAAATTCACCCCTCCACTTT
CDR3: CASSQDTRSSNSPLHF
size: .
D: .
J: TRBJ1-6
V: TRBV4-2

DNA: TGCGCCAGCAGCTTTAGCGGTCTATACGAGCAGTACTTC
CDR3: CASSFSGLYEQYF
size: .
D: .
J: TRBJ2-7
V: TRBV5-1

DNA: TGTGCCAGCAGCTTAGGGCTAGCGGGGGGCCTAGCCAATGAGCAGTTCTTC
CDR3: CASSLGLAGGLANEQFF
size: .
D: TRBD2
J: TRBJ2-1
V: TRBV11-2

DNA: TGTGCCAGCAGCTTGGGAGAGATCTACGAGCAGTACTTC
CDR3: CASSLGEIYEQYF
size: .
D: .
J: TRBJ2-7
V: TRBV5-4

DNA: TGTGCCTGGCGAAACGGGATGGGCTACACCTTC
CDR3: CAWRNGMGYTF
size: .
D: .
J: TRBJ1-2
V: TRBV30

DNA: TGCGCCAGCAGCTTGGGCCCAGCCGACAGAGAAGCTTTCTTT
CDR3: CASSLGPADREAFF
size: .
D: .
J: TRBJ1-1
V: TRBV5-1

DNA: TGTGCCAGCAGCTTGAGACAGGGCGACTATGGCTACACCTTC
CDR3: CASSLRQGDYGYTF
size: once
D: TRBD1
J: TRBJ1-2
V: TRBV5-8

DNA: TGTGCCAGCCGGACTAGCGGGGGGGCGGGCGAGCAGTACTTC
CDR3: CASRTSGGAGEQYF
size: few
D: TRBD2
J: TRBJ2-7
V: TRBV28

DNA: TGTGCCAGCAGTTATCGTACCCCTATACAGGATCTCACTGAAGCTTTCTTT
CDR3: CASSYRTPIQDLTEAFF
size: few
D: .
J: TRBJ1-1
V: TRBV6-2/TRBV6-3

DNA: TGCGCCAGCAGCCTGACAAGGACAGGGGCTAATGCTTTCTTT
CDR3: CASSLTRTGANAFF
size: few
D: TRBD1
J: TRBJ1-1
V: TRBV5-1

DNA: TGTGCCAGCAGCTTCAGGCAGGCAGGGGAGACCCAGTACTTC
CDR3: CASSFRQAGETQYF
size: few
D: .
J: TRBJ2-5
V: TRBV7-9

DNA: TGTGCCAGCGACGGGTACAGGGTATTCGAGCAGTACTTC
CDR3: CASDGYRVFEQYF
size: .
D: .
J: TRBJ2-7
V: TRBV6-5

DNA: TGTGCCAGCAGTTTCCCGGGACAGGGGCTCCTCTCTGGGGCCAACGTCCTGACTTTC
CDR3: CASSFPGQGLLSGANVLTF
size: .
D: TRBD1
J: TRBJ2-6
V: TRBV28

DNA: TGTGCCAGCAGCGTCCGACTAGATACGCAGTATTTT
CDR3: CASSVRLDTQYF
size: few
D: .
J: TRBJ2-3
V: TRBV5-8

DNA: TGTGCCAGCAGCTCAGTTTACCAGGGGAACGGCTACACCTTC
CDR3: CASSSVYQGNGYTF
size: .
D: .
J: TRBJ1-2
V: TRBV4-2

DNA: TGTGCCACCAGTGACTCCCCTACAGGGGACATCTATGGCTACACCTTC
CDR3: CATSDSPTGDIYGYTF
size: .
D: TRBD1
J: TRBJ1-2
V: TRBV24-1

DNA: TGTGCCAGCTCACCGTCACAGGTTCGAGGCGACACCATATATTTT
CDR3: CASSPSQVRGDTIYF
size: .
D: .
J: TRBJ1-3
V: TRBV18

DNA: TGTGCCAGCAGTTTCTCAACGGGGACAGGGCATGAAAAACTGTTTTTT
CDR3: CASSFSTGTGHEKLFF
size: .
D: TRBD1
J: TRBJ1-4
V: TRBV6-5

DNA: TGTGCCAGCTCACCACCAAATTCAGACGAGCAGTACTTC
CDR3: CASSPPNSDEQYF
size: .
D: .
J: TRBJ2-7
V: TRBV18

DNA: TGTGCCAGCAGTTACTCGAGACTAGCGGGGGCGAACCCCTACGAGCAGTACTTC
CDR3: CASSYSRLAGANPYEQYF
size: .
D: TRBD2
J: TRBJ2-7
V: TRBV6-2/TRBV6-3

DNA: TGTGCCAGCAGCTTTGGCGGGGGTCTCTACGAGCAGTACTTC
CDR3: CASSFGGGLYEQYF
size: .
D: TRBD2
J: TRBJ2-7
V: TRBV5-4

DNA: TGTGCCAGCAGACGTACAGGAGACCCTGAAGCTTTCTTT
CDR3: CASRRTGDPEAFF
size: .
D: .
J: TRBJ1-1
V: TRBV3-1/TRBV3-2

DNA: TGTGCCAGCAGCTTGGCTGGCGGGGGGGTATACGAGCAGTACTTC
CDR3: CASSLAGGGVYEQYF
size: .
D: TRBD2
J: TRBJ2-7
V: TRBV5-6

DNA: TGTGCCAGCAGCTTGCAGGGGGGTACTGAAGCTTTCTTT
CDR3: CASSLQGGTEAFF
size: .
D: TRBD1
J: TRBJ1-1
V: TRBV5-4

DNA: TGTGCCAGCAGTTCCATGGACAGGTTCTCCTACGAGCAGTACTTC
CDR3: CASSSMDRFSYEQYF
size: .
D: TRBD1
J: TRBJ2-7
V: TRBV6-2/TRBV6-3